This T cell receptor beta chain was identified in a study of response to subunit inactivated influenza vaccine. Overall study results and limits: T cells newly recruited by each seasonal influenza vaccination are few, the authors suggested.

TCRdb ran MiXCR on the RT-PCR reads and lists one entry per CDR3 protein. The sample has around 490,000 distinct CDR3 sequences, around 8% seen once. The sample holds a few counts of this clonotype. Its antigen is undetermined. Germline V gene lookup returns CDR1 LGHNA and CDR2 YSLEER. The length of the CDR3 is 16 residues. Trimming took 0 bases from V and 1 from J, leaving 9 bases between them. Sequencing used PBMCs from blood, obtained about 23 months after vaccination. V and J are TRBV4-3 and TRBJ2-2; TRBD1 might be the D (5 bases). This clonotype originated in a man aged 50-75 years who received an inactivated influenza vaccine. DNA for the CDR3: TGCGCCAGCAGCCAAGATTGGGGCGGGAACACCGGGGAGCTGTTTTTT. Translated: CASSQDWGGNTGELFF.